This T cell receptor beta chain was found in a study of cytomegalovirus exposure and HLA in healthy donors. Study results and limitations: It was about 150 TCR beta chains that were listed as cytomegalovirus-associated.

In the PCR, 60 Vbeta and 13 Jbeta primers were used. Assay used: immunoSEQ multiplex PCR; TCRdb lists only in-frame clones, some missing. The sample gives about 96,000 clones, roughly 79% of which show up once; roughly 3.2% is in the top ten. Notes on this clone: Antigen unknown.

Trimming stripped 5 bases from V and 2 bases from J, with 15 bases between. CDR3 length equals 15 residues. Germline loops: CDR1 LGHNA, CDR2 YSLEER. What was sequenced was PBMCs. This chain joins TRBV4-3 and TRBJ2-5; possible D gene TRBD2, 6 bases. The origin of this receptor is a female donor in good health and CMV-seropositive. This chain's CDR3 is CASSVSTSEQETQYF. The CDR3 region has the DNA TGCGCCAGCAGCGTTTCGACTAGTGAACAAGAGACCCAGTACTTC.